Given below is one T cell receptor beta chain in context. Its specificity is not known. The donors were members of the roughly 120-subject validation cohort (separate from the approximately 670-subject first cohort). Using immunoSEQ multiplex PCR, the repertoire was profiled, and TCRdb retains in-frame clones only, with some absent. The data show over 200,000 clones, roughly 85% seen once. These data are taken from a study of cytomegalovirus exposure and HLA in healthy donors. Study-wide findings and caveats: Cytomegalovirus association was assigned to around 150 TCR beta chains. CMV antigen specificity was confirmed in vitro for three CMV-associated chains. The tendency of first-cohort TCR clusters to co-occur in the 120 or so validation repertoires emerged from a later analysis.

The CDR3 is made up of 14 amino acids. The germline CDR1 and CDR2 sequences are MNHEY and SVGAGI. Trimming removed 6 bases from V and 2 bases from J; junction bases left unmatched: 6. The chain uses TRBV6-5 and TRBJ2-5, with 7 bases that match TRBD2. The sample comprised PBMCs. This TCR was sampled from a woman between 18 and 29 years old in good health and CMV-seronegative. The chain's CDR3 is CASRGGDQQETQYF. CDR3 coding DNA: TGTGCCAGCAGGGGGGGGGACCAGCAAGAGACCCAGTACTTC.